The sequence of this TCR beta chain was determined in a study of cytomegalovirus exposure and HLA in healthy donors. Whole-study results and caveats: Later work found most CMV-associated TCR beta chains apparently HLA-restricted. Analysis performed later showed TCR beta chains linked to HLA being more clonally expanded than equally common others.

PCR employed 60 Vbeta and 13 Jbeta primers. This table comes from immunoSEQ multiplex PCR, and its TCRdb copy is limited to in-frame clones, with some not included. The sample holds 150,000 to 200,000 clones; less than 90% are singletons and the top ten take around 0.98%. A remark on this clone: Its antigen remains unknown.

J was trimmed by 6 bases and V by 1 base; bases with no gene match: 8. Germline V gives CDR1 LGHNA, CDR2 YSLEER. This CDR3 has 17 amino acids. This receptor was identified in a man aged 25-45 years in good health and CMV-seronegative. Sequencing input: PBMCs. The rearrangement links TRBV4-3 to TRBJ2-2; 10 bases align to TRBD2. The CDR3 DNA is TGCGCCAGCAGCCAAGGGTCGAGCGGGAGGGCCTCCGGGGAGCTGTTTTTT. Amino acids: CASSQGSSGRASGELFF.